Described below is a single T cell receptor (beta chain) sequence and its context. Germline-derived CDR1 and CDR2 are LNHDA and SQIVND (reference sequence). This CDR3 spans 15 amino acids. V lost 4 bases and J lost 0, with 10 bases in between. The data are from a study of blood T cell repertoires in COVID-19. At the level of the study: COVID-19 samples from acute and convalescent phases originated in the United States, Italy and Spain. Nucleic acid was either cDNA or gDNA, and it came from T cells, B-cell-depleted T cells, or PBMCs.

In the study's own analysis: Reference gene primer amplification in the assay estimated nucleated cell counts. TCRdb's copy holds only in-frame clones and misses some; the assay was immunoSEQ multiplex PCR. V, J and clone size reflect that table, while D and trimming were determined from the DNA. The table lists a few hundred thousand clones, around 84% of them singletons. This sequence originates from a human donor in a cohort sampled during active COVID-19. The V gene is TRBV19, the J gene TRBJ2-1, with D tentatively TRBD2 (5 bases). What was sequenced was peripheral blood. CDR3 nucleotide sequence: TGTGCCAGTAGTACCGGGGTTTACTCCTACAATGAGCAGTTCTTC. Protein product: CASSTGVYSYNEQFF.